This T cell receptor beta chain comes out of a study of blood T cell repertoires in COVID-19. Across the study: Material from acute and convalescent COVID-19 was sourced from the United States, Italy and Spain. PBMCs, B-cell-depleted T cells, or T cells were the source of the cDNA or gDNA that made up the material.

V gave up 3 bases and J gave up 8 bases; unmatched junction bases: 4. Germline V gives CDR1 SQVTM, CDR2 ANQGSEA. CDR3 size: 12 residues. Authors' data handling: Reference gene primer amplification gave nucleated cell count estimates. The assay was immunoSEQ multiplex PCR, and TCRdb's table has in-frame clones only and misses some. Clone size and the V and J calls come from that table; the DNA yielded D and trimming. This table holds 150,000 to 200,000 clones, 65% to 85% found once. The chain uses TRBV29-1 and TRBJ1-2, with 9 bases that match TRBD1. This TCR was sampled from a man aged 55-75 years with active or convalescent COVID-19. Sequencing was carried out using peripheral blood. CDR3: CSVEGQGAGYTF. CDR3 sequence (DNA): TGCAGCGTTGAGGGACAGGGAGCCGGCTACACCTTC.